The rows below give T cell receptor beta chains drawn from one sample of a study of blood T cell repertoires in COVID-19. Libraries were prepared by immunoSEQ multiplex PCR; TCRdb keeps only in-frame clonotypes and omits some of them. The data show some 190,000 clones, approximately 85% seen once. Specimen: peripheral blood. All receptors derive from a woman in her seventies with active or convalescent COVID-19. CDR3s leave out the opening cysteine and the closing phenylalanine or tryptophan.

V gene	J gene	CDR3 protein
TRBV3-1/TRBV3-2	TRBJ2-2	ASSQVGLAVYTGELF
TRBV7-2	TRBJ2-5	ASSPGQAALETQY
TRBV28	TRBJ2-1	ASSETSGAYNEQF
TRBV9	TRBJ1-1	ASSVRGGGRTEAF
TRBV6-5	TRBJ1-2	ASSYNSGVYGYT
TRBV18	TRBJ2-7	ASSRAQGRLGYEQY
TRBV6-6	TRBJ1-1	ASRRTEAF
TRBV4-1	TRBJ2-1	ASSQEGSGRNGGF
TRBV4-2	TRBJ2-3	ASSQEASADTQY
TRBV3-1/TRBV3-2	TRBJ1-1	ASSHQGLRAF
TRBV7-9	TRBJ1-2	ASSLLGGTNYGYT
TRBV3-1/TRBV3-2	TRBJ1-2	ASSPFEALSYGYT
TRBV6-6	TRBJ2-7	ASSRTTSGTGSYEQY
TRBV4-1	TRBJ2-6	ASSQDPQGANVLT
TRBV6-1	TRBJ2-2	ASSEALASFGELF
TRBV6-5	TRBJ2-7	ASSTSTSGGYEQY
TRBV11-2	TRBJ2-7	ASSSTASYEQY
TRBV19	TRBJ2-7	ASSTGTSGAEQY
TRBV28	TRBJ2-5	ASSSIDRVVVGETQY
TRBV9	TRBJ2-1	ASSVGAYNEQF
TRBV6-6	TRBJ2-6	ASSSPTGSGANVLT
TRBV5-5	TRBJ2-1	ASSTQTLSSYNEQF
TRBV12-3/TRBV12-4	TRBJ2-5	ASSSGGEETQY
TRBV5-5	TRBJ1-6	ASSLVVRQALSSYNSPLH
TRBV30	TRBJ1-6	AWRGTGRSPLH
TRBV5-1	TRBJ2-3	ASQGSTDTQY
TRBV27	TRBJ1-2	ASSNGYYYGYT
TRBV18	TRBJ2-5	ASSELRGETQY
TRBV3-1/TRBV3-2	TRBJ2-5	ASSQEPPAGGFQETQY
TRBV7-9	TRBJ2-7	ASSRDISSYEQY
TRBV5-4	TRBJ1-4	ASSSGQLNEKLF
TRBV3-1/TRBV3-2	TRBJ2-7	ASSQDPVRGSEQY
TRBV27	TRBJ2-6	ASRQNRDRGAGANVLT
TRBV4-1	TRBJ2-1	ASSQVYSEAGGQF
TRBV30	TRBJ1-2	AWSVRGRGSYT
TRBV11-2	TRBJ2-3	ASSLLGSGRTDTQY
TRBV3-1/TRBV3-2	TRBJ2-3	ASSRDTTTDTQY
TRBV6-5	TRBJ2-1	ASSNGLALFNEQF
TRBV15	TRBJ1-6	ATSGQSSYNSPLH
TRBV7-9	TRBJ2-3	ASRKEAGTDTQY
TRBV25-1	TRBJ2-1	ASSETGRINEQF
TRBV10-3	TRBJ1-1	AIRVGAGAEAF